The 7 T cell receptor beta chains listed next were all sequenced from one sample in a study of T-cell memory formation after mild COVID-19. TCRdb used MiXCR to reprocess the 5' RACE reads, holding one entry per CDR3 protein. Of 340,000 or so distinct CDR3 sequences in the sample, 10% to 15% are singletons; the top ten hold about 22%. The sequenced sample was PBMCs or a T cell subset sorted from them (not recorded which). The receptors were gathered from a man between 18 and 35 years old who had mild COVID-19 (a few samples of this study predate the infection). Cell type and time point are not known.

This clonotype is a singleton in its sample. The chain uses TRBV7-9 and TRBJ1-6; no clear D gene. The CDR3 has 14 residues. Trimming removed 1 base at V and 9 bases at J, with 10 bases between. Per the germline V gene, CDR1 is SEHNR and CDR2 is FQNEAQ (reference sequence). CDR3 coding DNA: TGTGCCAGCAGCTTAGTCGGGTTCCGTTCACCCCTCCACTTT. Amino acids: CASSLVGFRSPLHF.

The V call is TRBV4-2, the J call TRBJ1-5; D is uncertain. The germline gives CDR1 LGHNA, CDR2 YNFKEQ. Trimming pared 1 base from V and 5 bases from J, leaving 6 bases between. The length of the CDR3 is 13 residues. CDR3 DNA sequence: TGTGCCAGCAGCCAAGTCGTACATCAGCCCCAGCATTTT. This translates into CASSQVVHQPQHF.

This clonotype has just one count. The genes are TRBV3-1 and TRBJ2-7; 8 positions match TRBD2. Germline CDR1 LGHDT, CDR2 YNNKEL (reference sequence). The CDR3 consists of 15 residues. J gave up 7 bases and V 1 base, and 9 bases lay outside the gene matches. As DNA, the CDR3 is TGTGCCAGCAGCCAAGGCTGGTCGGGGGGGCCAGAGCAGTACGTC. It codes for CASSQGWSGGPEQYV.

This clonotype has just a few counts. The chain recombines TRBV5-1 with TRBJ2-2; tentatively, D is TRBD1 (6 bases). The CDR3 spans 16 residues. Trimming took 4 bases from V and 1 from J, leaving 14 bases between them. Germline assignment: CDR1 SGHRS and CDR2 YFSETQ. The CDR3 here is CASSPGGQWNTGELFF. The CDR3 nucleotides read TGCGCCAGCAGCCCCGGAGGACAGTGGAACACCGGGGAGCTGTTTTTT.

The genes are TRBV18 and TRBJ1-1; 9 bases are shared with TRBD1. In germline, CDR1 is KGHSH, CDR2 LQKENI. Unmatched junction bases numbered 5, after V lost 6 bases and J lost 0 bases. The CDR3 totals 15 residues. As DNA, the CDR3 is TGTGCCAGCTCCGGGGGGACAGGGATGAACACTGAAGCTTTCTTT. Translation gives CASSGGTGMNTEAFF.

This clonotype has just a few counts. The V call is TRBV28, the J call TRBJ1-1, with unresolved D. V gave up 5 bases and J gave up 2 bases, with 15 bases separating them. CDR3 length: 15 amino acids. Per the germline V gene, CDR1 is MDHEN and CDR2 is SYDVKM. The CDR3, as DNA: TGTGCCAGCAGTCCGCCGGGCAGTCTCAACACTGAAGCTTTCTTT. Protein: CASSPPGSLNTEAFF.

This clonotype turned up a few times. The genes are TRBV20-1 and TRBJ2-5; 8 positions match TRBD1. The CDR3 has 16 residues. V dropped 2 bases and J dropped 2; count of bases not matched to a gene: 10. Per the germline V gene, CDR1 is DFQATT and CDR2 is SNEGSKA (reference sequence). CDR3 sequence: CSARRRQGPAQETQYF. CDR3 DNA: TGCAGTGCTAGACGCCGACAGGGGCCGGCACAAGAGACCCAGTACTTC.